This TCR beta chain was recovered during a study of OX40 agonist ivuxolimab in advanced cancers. Study summary: Dosing consisted of intravenous ivuxolimab at 0.01 to 10 mg/kg every 2 weeks. Partial responses were recorded for three patients, including one with hepatocellular carcinoma and two with cutaneous melanoma.

Data came from immunoSEQ multiplex PCR; TCRdb stores just in-frame clones and leaves some out. The sample consists of fewer than 85,000 clones, about nine tenths of them appearing once. Trimming shortened V by 3 bases and J by 7 bases, and 7 bases separated the two germline ends. The CDR3 length is 11 residues. This specimen consisted of CD4+ or CD8+ T cells sorted from blood, obtained in a trial of the OX40 agonist ivuxolimab. This chain joins TRBV5-3 and TRBJ1-2; D not certain. TRBV5-3 is an open reading frame whose function is uncertain. The receptor was isolated from an adult with an advanced solid tumor such as melanoma, head and neck, liver or kidney cancer. The CDR3 here is CARSCPGGYTF. As DNA, the CDR3 is TGTGCCAGAAGCTGCCCCGGTGGCTACACCTTC.